This TCR beta chain was sequenced in a study of blood T cells in healthy people across ages. J was trimmed by 6 bases and V by 4 bases; bases with no gene match: 8. Germline CDR1 and CDR2: MNHEY and SMNVEV (reference sequence). The CDR3 covers 15 residues. Using a J-beta primer mix together with a sample-barcoded 5' primer, a second PCR was run for roughly 6 to 12 cycles. Each cDNA molecule was tagged by a template-switch adaptor with 12 random nucleotides. TCRdb recomputed calls from the 5' RACE reads with MiXCR, one row per CDR3 protein. The sample comprises around 1,000,000 distinct CDR3 sequences, less than 25% of which are singletons, and approximately 0.75% rests with the top ten. These data were also reused for a study on T cells of mothers and their children. That source notes: The whole RNA yield was converted to cDNA, about 1.4 ug per 15 ul. Biologically related mothers and children overlapped slightly more than unrelated pairs, a non-significant difference.

The TCR comes from a girl aged 2 to 10 in good health. The sample taken for sequencing was blood. The gene calls are TRBV27 and TRBJ2-4; 8 positions agree with TRBD1. CDR3 in DNA: TGTGCCAGCAGTTCTTTAATGGACAGGGTAAACATTCAGTACTTC. Translating it yields CASSSLMDRVNIQYF.